This T cell receptor (beta chain) was observed in a study of OX40 agonist ivuxolimab in advanced cancers. Study background: Of mixed ages from about 20 to 80 and averaging around 60 years, the group was about 80% male.

Trimming took off 2 bases at V and 0 bases at J, with 8 bases between the two ends. Looked up from germline, CDR1 is SGDLS and CDR2 is YYNGEE. The CDR3 length is 14 residues. Sequenced by immunoSEQ multiplex PCR; TCRdb stores in-frame clones only, minus some. The profile covers some 46,000 clones, with 90% to 95% appearing a single time and more than 9.5% taken by the ten largest. For this clone: The antigen is undetermined.

Study results and caveats: Compared with CD4+, CD8+ T cells on average had more expanded clones.

This sequence was found in an adult with an advanced solid tumor such as melanoma, head and neck, liver or kidney cancer. V usage is TRBV9 and J usage is TRBJ1-1; no clear D. Here the sequenced sample was CD4+ or CD8+ T cells sorted from blood, taken in a trial of the OX40 agonist ivuxolimab. The CDR3 here is CASSVGSLNTEAFF. The CDR3 bases are TGTGCCAGCAGCGTGGGGAGTCTGAACACTGAAGCTTTCTTT. Full variable domain (remainder filled in from reference TRBV9 and TRBJ1-1): DSGVTQTPKHLITATGQRVTLRCSPRSGDLSVYWYQQSLDQGLQFLIQYYNGEERAKGNILERFSAQQFPDLHSELNLSSLELGDSALYFCASSVGSLNTEAFFGQGTRLTVV.